The sequence of this T cell receptor beta chain was determined in a study of cytomegalovirus exposure and HLA in healthy donors. Study results and limitations: Common viral pathogens seemed, in a later analysis, to connect with several of the most significant clusters.

This clone occurred a few times. Its antigen is unidentified. Trimming at V came to 4 bases and at J to 5 bases, leaving 8 bases not matched to a gene. The CDR3 is 14 residues long. CDR1 SGDLS and CDR2 YYNGEE come from the germline V gene. PCR employed 60 Vbeta and 13 Jbeta primers. TCRdb's table, derived via immunoSEQ multiplex PCR, lists solely in-frame clones and lacks some. The sample lists 75,000 to 90,000 clones, 78% occurring once. The source material was PBMCs. The sequence was collected from a male donor in good health and CMV-seropositive. The chain joins TRBV9 to TRBJ2-7; 8 bases fit TRBD2. The chain's CDR3 is CASSRSGSHNEQYF. The CDR3 nucleotides read TGTGCCAGCAGCAGAAGCGGGAGTCACAACGAGCAGTACTTC.